The sequence of this T cell receptor (beta chain) was determined in a study of T cells in Graves' hyperthyroidism and ophthalmopathy. V was trimmed by 4 bases and J by 4 bases, leaving 36 bases between them. This CDR3 has 21 amino acids. Germline CDR1 reads SQVTM; CDR2 reads ANQGSEA. This clonotype was counted at least ten times. It was RNA transcripts that yielded the amplified TCR beta CDR3 regions. HTBI primers were employed in a first-round RT-PCR of the TCR CDR3. Via MiXCR, TCRdb re-called the multiplex PCR reads, giving one row per CDR3 protein. The repertoire consists of hundreds of thousands of distinct CDR3 sequences, with around 13% occurring once and the leading ten covering roughly 10%.

The chain employs TRBV29-1 and TRBJ2-3, with TRBD1 as a possible D gene (6 bases). The sequenced material came from blood. The receptor comes from a woman aged 18-30 years with Graves' hyperthyroidism. CDR3 amino acids: CSVGGGQGLGNSGLSPDTQYF. CDR3 sequence (DNA): TGCAGCGTTGGTGGTGGTCAGGGGTTAGGAAATTCGGGTTTAAGTCCAGATACGCAGTATTTT.